This T cell receptor beta chain originates from a study of shared clonotypes between healthy human individuals. Study background: Each donor's CD4 naive and CD4 memory cells filled three plates apiece, CD8 naive two, and CD8 memory one.

Several immunoSEQ plates received, in even portions, the genomic DNA of each subset. Replicate sorted-subset PCRs were loaded with around 0.2 ug DNA, approximately 31,000 T cell genomes. The assay was immunoSEQ multiplex PCR, and TCRdb's table has in-frame clones only and misses some. The repertoire holds some 2,500,000 clones, with 80% to 95% as singletons. Germline CDR1 SNHLY, CDR2 FYNNEI. Trimming took 7 bases from V and 1 from J, leaving 10 bases between them. The CDR3 spans 13 residues. Overall study results and limits: Across subsets, estimated richness was generally greater for naive than for memory populations.

Comment on this clone: Its specificity is unknown.

This clonotype originated in a man younger than 35 in good health. Some clones in this sample may be carry-over from other donors' samples. The chain recombines TRBV2 with TRBJ1-1; D remains ambiguous. Material for sequencing was naive CD4+ T cells from PBMCs. Subset denoted: CD45RA+ positively selected. CDR3 bases: TGTGCCAGCACGACGGAGGAGAACACTGAAGCTTTCTTT. The encoded protein is CASTTEENTEAFF.